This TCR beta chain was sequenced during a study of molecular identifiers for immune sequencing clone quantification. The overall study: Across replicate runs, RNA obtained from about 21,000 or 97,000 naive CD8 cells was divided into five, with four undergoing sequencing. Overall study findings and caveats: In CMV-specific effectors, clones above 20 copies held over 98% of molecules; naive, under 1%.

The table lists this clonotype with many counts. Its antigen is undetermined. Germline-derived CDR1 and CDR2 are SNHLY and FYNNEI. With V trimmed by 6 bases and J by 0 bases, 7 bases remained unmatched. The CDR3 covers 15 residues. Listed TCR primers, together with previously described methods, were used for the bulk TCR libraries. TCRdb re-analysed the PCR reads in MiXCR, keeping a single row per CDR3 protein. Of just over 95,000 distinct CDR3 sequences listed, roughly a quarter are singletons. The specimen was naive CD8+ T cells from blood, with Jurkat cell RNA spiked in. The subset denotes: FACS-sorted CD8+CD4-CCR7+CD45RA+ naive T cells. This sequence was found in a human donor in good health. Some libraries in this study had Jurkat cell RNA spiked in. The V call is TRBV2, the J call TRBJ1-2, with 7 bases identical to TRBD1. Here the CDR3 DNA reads TGTGCCAGCAGCTGGGGACAGCTATCTAACTATGGCTACACCTTC. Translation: CASSWGQLSNYGYTF.